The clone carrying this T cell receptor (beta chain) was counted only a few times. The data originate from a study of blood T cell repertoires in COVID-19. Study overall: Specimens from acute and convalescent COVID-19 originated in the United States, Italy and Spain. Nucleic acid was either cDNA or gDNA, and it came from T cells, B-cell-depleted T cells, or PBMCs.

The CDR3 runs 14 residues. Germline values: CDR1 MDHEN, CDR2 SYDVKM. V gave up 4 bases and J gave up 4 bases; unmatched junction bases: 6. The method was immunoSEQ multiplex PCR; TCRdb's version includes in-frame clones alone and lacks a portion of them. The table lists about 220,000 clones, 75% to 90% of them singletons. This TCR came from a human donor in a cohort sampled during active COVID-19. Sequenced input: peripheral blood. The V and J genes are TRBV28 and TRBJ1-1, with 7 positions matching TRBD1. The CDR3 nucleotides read TGTGCCAGCAGTTGGCGGGACAGCGGCACTGAAGCTTTCTTT. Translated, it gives CASSWRDSGTEAFF.